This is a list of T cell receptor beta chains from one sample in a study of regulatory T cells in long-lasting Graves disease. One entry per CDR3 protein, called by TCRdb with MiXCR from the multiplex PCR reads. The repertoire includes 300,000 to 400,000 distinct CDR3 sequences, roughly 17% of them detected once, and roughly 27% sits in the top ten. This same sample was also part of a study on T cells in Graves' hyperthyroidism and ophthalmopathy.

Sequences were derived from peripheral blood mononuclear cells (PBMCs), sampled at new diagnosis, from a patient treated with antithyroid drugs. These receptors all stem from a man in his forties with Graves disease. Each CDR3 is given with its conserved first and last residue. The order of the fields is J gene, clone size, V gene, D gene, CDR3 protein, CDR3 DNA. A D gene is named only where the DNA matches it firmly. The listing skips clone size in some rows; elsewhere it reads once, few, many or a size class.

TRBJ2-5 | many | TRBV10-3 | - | CAIRGAEETQYF | TGTGCCATCAGAGGGGCCGAAGAGACCCAGTACTTC
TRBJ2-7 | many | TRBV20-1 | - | CSASGLSYEQYF | TGCAGTGCTTCCGGACTATCCTACGAGCAGTACTTC
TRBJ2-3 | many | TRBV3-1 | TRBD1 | CASSQSSIPLQGVTDTQYF | TGTGCCAGCAGCCAATCTTCAATTCCACTACAGGGGGTCACAGATACGCAGTATTTT
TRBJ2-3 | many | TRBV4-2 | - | CASSQGPRGTDTQYF | TGTGCCAGCAGCCAAGGGCCCAGAGGCACAGATACGCAGTATTTT
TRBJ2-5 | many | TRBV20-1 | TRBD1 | CSAPRQGQETQYF | TGCAGTGCACCGAGACAGGGCCAAGAGACCCAGTACTTC
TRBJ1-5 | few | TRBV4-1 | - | CASSQERQGNQPQHF | TGCGCCAGCAGCCAAGAGAGGCAGGGGAATCAGCCCCAGCATTTT
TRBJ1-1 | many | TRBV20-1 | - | CRGHEGLITEAFF | TGCAGAGGTCATGAGGGGTTAATCACTGAAGCTTTCTTT
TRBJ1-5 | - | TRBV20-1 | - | CSATGDSNQPQHF | TGCAGCGCAACCGGGGACAGCAATCAGCCCCAGCATTTT
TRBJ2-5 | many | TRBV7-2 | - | CASSVRSRAAQYF | TGTGCCAGCAGCGTAAGGAGCAGGGCTGCCCAGTACTTC
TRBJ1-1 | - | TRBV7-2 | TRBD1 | CASSSDRGESMNTEAFF | TGTGCCAGCAGCAGTGACAGGGGGGAGAGCATGAACACTGAAGCTTTCTTT
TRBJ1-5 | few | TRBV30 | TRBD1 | CAWMQGADSNQPQHF | TGTGCCTGGATGCAGGGGGCCGATAGCAATCAGCCCCAGCATTTT
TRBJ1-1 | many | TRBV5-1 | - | CASSLVGREPAFF | TGCGCCAGCAGCTTGGTGGGCAGGGAGCCTGCTTTCTTT
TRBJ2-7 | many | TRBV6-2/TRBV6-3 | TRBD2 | CASSDVGLAVQQYF | TGTGCCAGCAGTGACGTGGGACTAGCGGTCCAGCAGTACTTC
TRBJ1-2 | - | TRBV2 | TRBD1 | CASRDSLGGYTF | TGTGCCAGCCGGGACAGCCTGGGTGGCTACACCTTC
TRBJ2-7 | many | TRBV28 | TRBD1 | CASSISYRGYEQYF | TGTGCCAGCAGTATAAGTTACAGGGGTTACGAGCAGTACTTC
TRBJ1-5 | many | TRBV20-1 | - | CSAREAMWGLVNQPQHF | TGCAGTGCTAGAGAAGCGATGTGGGGACTGGTAAATCAGCCCCAGCATTTT
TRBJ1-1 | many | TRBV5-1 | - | CASSSKTVDTEAFF | TGCGCCAGCAGCTCGAAGACAGTAGACACTGAAGCTTTCTTT
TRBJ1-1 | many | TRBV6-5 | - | CASSYSLNTEAFF | TGTGCCAGCAGTTACTCGTTGAACACTGAAGCTTTCTTT
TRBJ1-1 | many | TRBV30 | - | CAWDRSSGTEAFF | TGTGCCTGGGACAGGTCGAGCGGCACTGAAGCTTTCTTT
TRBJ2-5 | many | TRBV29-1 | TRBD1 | CSDRTGSQQTQYF | TGCAGCGACCGGACAGGGTCGCAACAGACCCAGTACTTC
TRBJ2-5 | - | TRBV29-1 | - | CSVAPQETQYF | TGCAGCGTTGCTCCCCAAGAGACCCAGTACTTC
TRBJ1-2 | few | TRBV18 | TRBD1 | CASSPTGQLVGGYTF | TGTGCCAGCTCACCAACGGGACAGTTGGTCGGCGGCTACACCTTC
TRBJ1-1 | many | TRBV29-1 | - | CGVGANTEAFF | TGCGGGGTTGGGGCGAACACTGAAGCTTTCTTT
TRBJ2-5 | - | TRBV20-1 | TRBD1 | CSARPSGTGKFGTQYF | TGCAGTGCTAGACCTTCCGGGACAGGGAAATTTGGGACCCAGTACTTC
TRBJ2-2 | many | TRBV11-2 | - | CASSFSVTSNTGELFF | TGTGCCAGCAGCTTTTCTGTTACTTCGAACACCGGGGAGCTGTTTTTT
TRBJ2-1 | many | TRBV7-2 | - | CASSSDSGGLNEQFF | TGTGCCAGCAGCTCAGATTCGGGGGGCCTCAATGAGCAGTTCTTC
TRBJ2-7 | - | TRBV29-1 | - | CSVEIPSGVSYEQYF | TGCAGCGTTGAAATTCCGTCAGGGGTCTCCTACGAGCAGTACTTC
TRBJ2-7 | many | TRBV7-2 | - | CASSSLAGLLDEQYF | TGTGCCAGCAGCTCCCTCGCAGGGCTGCTAGACGAGCAGTACTTC
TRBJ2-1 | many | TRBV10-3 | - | CATEGPKRNEQFF | TGTGCCACCGAGGGGCCTAAGAGGAATGAGCAGTTCTTC
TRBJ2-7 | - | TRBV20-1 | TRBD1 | CSASSRDRLTYEQYF | TGCAGTGCTAGCTCCCGGGACAGGTTAACCTACGAGCAGTACTTC
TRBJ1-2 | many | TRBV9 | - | CASSGTGRRYGYTF | TGTGCCAGCAGCGGAACGGGACGGAGATATGGCTACACCTTC
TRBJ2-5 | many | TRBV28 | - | CASSLGRAQYF | TGTGCCAGCAGTTTAGGGCGGGCCCAGTACTTC
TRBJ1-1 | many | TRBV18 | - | CASSRTRDGYEAFF | TGTGCCAGCTCACGAACACGGGACGGATATGAAGCTTTCTTT
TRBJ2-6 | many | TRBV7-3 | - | CASSLTVRGTGANVLTF | TGTGCCAGCAGCTTAACGGTTAGGGGTACTGGGGCCAACGTCCTGACTTTC
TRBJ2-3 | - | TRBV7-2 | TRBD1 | CASSKDRVGNTQYF | TGTGCCAGCAGCAAGGACAGGGTGGGGAATACGCAGTATTTT
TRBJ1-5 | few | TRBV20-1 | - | CSATQRESNQPQHF | TGCAGTGCAACGCAACGGGAAAGCAATCAGCCCCAGCATTTT
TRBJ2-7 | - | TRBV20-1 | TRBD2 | CSAQDLRLAGGPEEQYF | TGCAGTGCCCAGGACCTAAGGCTAGCGGGGGGGCCGGAGGAGCAGTACTTC
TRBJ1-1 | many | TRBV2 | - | CASGEFTEAFF | TGTGCCAGCGGGGAGTTCACTGAAGCTTTCTTT
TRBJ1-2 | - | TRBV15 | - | CATSREGYGYTF | TGTGCCACCAGCAGAGAGGGATATGGCTACACCTTC
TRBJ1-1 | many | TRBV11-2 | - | CASSLAAMVATEAFF | TGTGCCAGCAGCTTGGCCGCTATGGTGGCCACTGAAGCTTTCTTT
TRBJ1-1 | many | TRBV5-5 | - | CASSFSAGNVEAFF | TGTGCCAGCAGCTTCTCGGCGGGGAACGTCGAAGCTTTCTTT
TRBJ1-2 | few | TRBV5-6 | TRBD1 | CASRRTGVGYGYTF | TGTGCCAGCAGGCGGACAGGGGTAGGGTATGGCTACACCTTC
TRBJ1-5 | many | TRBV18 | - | CASSPPQQPQHF | TGTGCCAGCTCACCACCGCAACAGCCCCAGCATTTT
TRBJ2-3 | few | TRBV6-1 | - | CASSEYAQGTDTQYF | TGTGCCAGCAGTGAATATGCACAGGGCACAGATACGCAGTATTTT
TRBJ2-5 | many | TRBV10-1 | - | CASSDRETQYF | TGTGCCAGCAGTGATAGAGAGACCCAGTACTTC
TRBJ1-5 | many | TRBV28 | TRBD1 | CASSFGGTGFQPQHF | TGTGCCAGCAGTTTTGGAGGGACAGGGTTTCAGCCCCAGCATTTT